The clone carrying this T cell receptor beta chain has only a few counts. No antigen is known for it. This entry belongs to a study of naive and memory T cell subsets. Points from the study as a whole: Over 95% of naive TCR sequences appeared only once, unlike memory subsets. Possibly reflecting memory cells re-expressing CD45RA, a few larger clonotypes occurred in naive repertoires, especially CD8.

Germline V gene sequence: CDR1 MNHNY, CDR2 SVGAGI (reference sequence). The germline V and J ends were trimmed by 2 bases and 6 bases, with 22 bases remaining between them. The CDR3 loop spans 18 amino acids. Both TRBC1 and TRBC2 were covered by a beta constant-region primer of two equimolar oligonucleotides. Nested alpha and beta constant-region primers with the SP2 primer drove four PCR rounds on ligated cDNA. A single record per CDR3 protein comes from TCRdb applying MiXCR to the UMI-ligation and nested PCR reads. The repertoire consists of over 110,000 distinct CDR3 sequences, with approximately 20% occurring once and the leading ten covering around 0.63%.

The chain combines TRBV6-6 with TRBJ1-4; possibly TRBD1 for D (6 bases). The TCR comes from a human donor in good health. Sequenced material: naive CD8+ T cells from blood. CDR3 sequence: CASSYPLEGGGKDEKLFF. CDR3 bases: TGTGCCAGCAGTTACCCCCTGGAAGGGGGAGGGAAGGATGAAAAACTGTTTTTT.